This TCR beta chain is drawn from a study of regulatory T cells in long-lasting Graves disease. Study-level results: Favoring TRBV28, TRBJ1-2 and TRBJ2-5 was a feature seen in persistent disease.

This clonotype has a count of ten or more. Its target is unknown. Relying on iRepertoire HTBI primers and Arm-PCR of CDR3 regions, the team built TCR beta libraries. TCRdb re-called the multiplex PCR reads through MiXCR, storing one row per CDR3 protein. The sample records some 320,000 distinct CDR3 sequences, 15% to 20% being singletons. Indicated time point: newly diagnosed GD, antithyroid drugs for less than 3 months. The TCR library was made from RNA that had been extracted from PBMCs in TRIzol. Trimming at V came to 3 bases and at J to 5 bases, leaving 20 bases not matched to a gene. The CDR3 has 19 residues. The V gene's germline CDR1 is SGHRS and CDR2 YFSETQ.

The clonotype was recovered from a female donor with Graves disease. The sample consisted of peripheral blood mononuclear cells (PBMCs), taken at new diagnosis, from a patient treated with antithyroid drugs. The chain has TRBV5-1 and TRBJ2-7; 10 bases line up with TRBD2. The DNA for the CDR3 is TGCGCCAGCAGCTCTAGGGGCACGGGAGTGAGCGGGAGGGTCGACGAGCAGTACTTC. It encodes CASSSRGTGVSGRVDEQYF.